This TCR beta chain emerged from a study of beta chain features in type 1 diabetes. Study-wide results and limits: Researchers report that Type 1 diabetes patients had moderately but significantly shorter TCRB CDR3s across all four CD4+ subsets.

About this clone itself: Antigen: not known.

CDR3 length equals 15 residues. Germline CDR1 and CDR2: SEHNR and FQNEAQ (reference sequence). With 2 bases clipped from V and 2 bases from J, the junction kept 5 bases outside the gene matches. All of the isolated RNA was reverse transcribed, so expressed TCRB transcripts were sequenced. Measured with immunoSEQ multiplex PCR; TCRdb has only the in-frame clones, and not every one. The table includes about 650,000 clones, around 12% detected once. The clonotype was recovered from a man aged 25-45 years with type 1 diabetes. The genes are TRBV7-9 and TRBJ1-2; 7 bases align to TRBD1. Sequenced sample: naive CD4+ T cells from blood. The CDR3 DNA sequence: TGTGCCAGCAGCTTAAACAGGGGACTCAACTATGGCTACACCTTC. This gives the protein CASSLNRGLNYGYTF.